This T cell receptor (beta chain) was retrieved from a study of T-cell reconstitution after alpha-beta-depleted transplantation in children. Study-level findings and limits: T cells produced anew were the main source of T-cell counts and diversity one year after transplant. Two months or so post-transplant, alpha-beta T cells reportedly derived from several hundred expanded graft clones.

Regarding this clonotype: Its antigen is not known.

TCRbeta library construction was performed incorporating unique molecular identifiers. MiXCR was run by TCRdb on the PCR reads, yielding one entry per CDR3 protein. The table records under 400,000 distinct CDR3 sequences, roughly 25% of them present only once. V lost 3 bases and J 5 bases, leaving 17 bases between the germline ends. The CDR3 runs to 15 residues. The germline gives CDR1 LNHNV, CDR2 YYDKDF (reference sequence). The sample in question was PBMCs, mostly from graft donor cells, obtained 180 days after TCRalphabeta/CD19-depleted stem cell transplant. The chain employs TRBV15 and TRBJ2-7, with D maybe TRBD2 (6 bases). The TCR comes from a male patient aged 5 to 17 who had a stem cell transplant for acute lymphoblastic leukemia, so the T cells may come from the graft donor. The CDR3 sequence: CATSSGTSLADEQYF. The CDR3 DNA reads as TGTGCCACCAGCAGCGGAACTAGCCTTGCGGACGAGCAGTACTTC.